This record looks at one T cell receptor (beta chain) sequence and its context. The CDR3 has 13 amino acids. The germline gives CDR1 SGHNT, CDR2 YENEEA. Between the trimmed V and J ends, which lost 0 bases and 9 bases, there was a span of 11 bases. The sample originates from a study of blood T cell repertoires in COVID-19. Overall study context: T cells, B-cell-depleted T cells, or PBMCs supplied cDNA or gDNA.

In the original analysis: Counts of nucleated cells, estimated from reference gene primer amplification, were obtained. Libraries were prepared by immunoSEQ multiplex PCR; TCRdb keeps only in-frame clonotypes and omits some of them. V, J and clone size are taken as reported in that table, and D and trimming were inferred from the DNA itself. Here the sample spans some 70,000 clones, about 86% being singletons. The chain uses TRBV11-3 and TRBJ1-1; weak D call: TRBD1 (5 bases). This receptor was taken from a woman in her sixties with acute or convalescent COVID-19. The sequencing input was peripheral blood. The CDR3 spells CASSLDSQGKAFF. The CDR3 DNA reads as TGTGCCAGCAGCTTAGATTCGCAGGGAAAAGCTTTCTTT.